This entry lists 20 T cell receptor beta chains sequenced from one sample in a study of human T cells and chemical hapten exposure (dated by TCRdb to the early 2020s). Libraries were built with RACE. Sequencer: NextSeq 500. Through fastp at Q25 and MiXCR, TCRdb rebuilt clones from the public reads, retaining in-frame beta chains. Every distinct CDR3 protein forms one entry, paired with its most common genes and DNA. This sample holds more than 95,000 distinct CDR3 sequences; 9.5% to 13% were observed only once. 1.1% to 1.5% of the sample is in the top ten clones. Per the publication, the time point label means: patch test 1, 2 weeks after DPC sensitization. Taken with the paper, the label for treatment or condition translates to: therapeutic diphenylcyclopropenone sensitization with weekly scalp DPC. Sample: whole blood, taken in connection with sensitization to the hapten diphenylcyclopropenone (DPC). All receptors come from a woman aged 45-65 years with alopecia areata. Some clones in this sample may be carry-over from other donors' samples.

Note on this clonotype: The junction does not match germline at one end; this may be a read error. The chain couples TRBV5-5 to TRBJ2-2; 7 nucleotides match TRBD2. CDR1 is SGHKS, CDR2 YYEKEE, per germline (reference sequence). This CDR3 spans 15 amino acids. The CDR3 DNA sequence: TGTACCAGCAGCTTGGCGGGAGTAATCACCGGGGAGCTGTTTTTT. This translates into CTSSLAGVITGELFF.

The chain has TRBV28 and TRBJ1-4; perhaps TRBD1 as D (6 bases). Trimming left V 6 bases short and J 8 bases short, with 13 bases between. The CDR3 has 13 residues. Germline CDR1 is MDHEN and CDR2 is SYDVKM. The CDR3: CASRPRGSEKLFF. The CDR3 nucleotides are TGTGCCAGCAGACCCAGGGGTTCGGAAAAACTGTTTTTT.

V gene TRBV2 combines with J gene TRBJ2-1; D may be TRBD1 (5 bases). Trimming left V 7 bases short and J 10 bases short, with 17 bases between. Germline V CDR1 and CDR2: SNHLY, FYNNEI. This CDR3 is built from 13 residues. The CDR3 DNA reads TGTGCCAGCAATGTTATGGGGAAGGGGGAGCAGTTCTTC. Its translation is CASNVMGKGEQFF.

This clonotype was seen at least ten times. The chain uses TRBV2 and TRBJ2-3, with no clear D. V lost 6 bases, J lost 6 bases, and 10 bases lay in between. CDR1 SNHLY and CDR2 FYNNEI come from the germline V gene. The CDR3 runs to 12 residues. CDR3 sequence (DNA): TGTGCCAGCAGGCAGGTTGTTGATACGCAGTATTTT. Encoded protein: CASRQVVDTQYF.

The chain combines TRBV3-1 with TRBJ2-5, with D tentatively TRBD1 (6 bases). Trimming removed 8 bases at V and 2 bases at J, with 9 bases between. The CDR3 runs to 12 residues. Germline CDR1 and CDR2: LGHDT and YNNKEL (reference sequence). The CDR3 loop is CASGTPQETQYF. The DNA for the CDR3 is TGTGCCAGCGGGACACCACAAGAGACCCAGTACTTC.

This clonotype has a count of ten or more. This chain links TRBV7-8 with TRBJ1-5; D may be TRBD1 (6 bases). Deletions cut 4 bases from V and 4 bases from J, with 14 bases between. The CDR3 sequence is 15 residues long. Germline V lookup: CDR1 SGHVS, CDR2 FQNEAQ. The CDR3 spells CASSSQGGRNQPQHF. The CDR3 nucleotides are TGTGCCAGCAGCTCACAGGGCGGGCGAAATCAGCCCCAGCATTTT.

CDR3 coding DNA: TGTGCCAGCTGTTACATCAACACTGAAGCTTTCTTT. Translation gives CASCYINTEAFF. The chain carries TRBV28 and TRBJ1-1, with D uncertain. V was clipped by 8 bases and J by 2 bases, with 9 bases between them. CDR3 size: 12 residues. The germline CDR1 and CDR2 sequences are MDHEN and SYDVKM.

The rearrangement uses TRBV7-9 and TRBJ2-7, with 7 nucleotides matching TRBD1. Germline assignment: CDR1 SEHNR and CDR2 FQNEAQ (reference sequence). CDR3 length: 15 residues. Trimming removed 2 bases from V and 2 bases from J; junction bases left unmatched: 6. The CDR3 DNA is TGTGCCAGCAGCTTATCCGGGGACAGAGCCTACGAGCAGTACTTC. It translates to CASSLSGDRAYEQYF.

The chain links TRBV5-1 to TRBJ1-2; TRBD1 matches at 7 bases. CDR1 is SGHRS and CDR2 is YFSETQ in the germline V gene. V trimming: 1 base; J trimming: 6 bases; junction bases outside the gene matches: 6. This CDR3 spans 14 amino acids. The DNA for the CDR3 is TGCGCCAGCAGCTTGACAGGGGAAAGGGATGGCTACACCTTC. It specifies CASSLTGERDGYTF.

The chain combines TRBV20-1 with TRBJ1-2; D might be TRBD1 (5 bases). The CDR3 is 12 residues long. Per the germline V gene, CDR1 is DFQATT and CDR2 is SNEGSKA (reference sequence). CDR3 in amino acids: CKGSTANYGYTF. The CDR3 region has the DNA TGCAAGGGGTCGACAGCTAACTATGGCTACACCTTC.

This clonotype was seen only a few times. The rearrangement uses TRBV6-2 or TRBV6-3 and TRBJ2-7; TRBD2 is a possible D gene (6 bases). CDR3 size: 13 residues. V lost 8 bases and J lost 6, with 17 bases in between. The germline CDR1 and CDR2 sequences are MNHEY and SVGEGT. DNA of the CDR3: TGTGCCAGCTCCGAGACCACGCGGGGCGAGCAGTACTTC. This sequence encodes CASSETTRGEQYF.

This clonotype was picked up many times. This chain's CDR3 is CASSVGNTDTQYF. CDR3 in DNA: TGTGCCAGCAGCGTAGGCAACACAGATACGCAGTATTTT. The chain recombines TRBV9 with TRBJ2-3; D is undetermined. Germline lookup yields CDR1 SGDLS and CDR2 YYNGEE. The V end was cut by 0 bases, the J end by 2 bases, with 4 bases between. CDR3 length: 13 residues.

This clonotype was detected only a few times. This chain joins TRBV20-1 and TRBJ1-2; D gene ambiguous. Per germline, CDR1 DFQATT and CDR2 SNEGSKA (reference sequence). The CDR3 spans 16 residues. The V and J ends lost 3 bases and 1 base respectively, with 18 bases between them. The CDR3: CSASDRGRSYNYGYTF. DNA of the CDR3: TGCAGTGCTAGCGATAGAGGGCGCAGCTATAACTATGGCTACACCTTC.

This clonotype has at least ten counts. The chain recombines TRBV11-2 with TRBJ2-5, with D perhaps being TRBD1 or TRBD2 (5 bases each). Germline-derived CDR1 and CDR2 are SGHAT and FQNNGV. The V and J ends lost 5 bases and 4 bases respectively, with 17 bases between them. This CDR3 region has 15 residues. CDR3 coding DNA: TGTGCCAGCAGCGTAACTCCTAGGGGAGTAGAGACCCAGTACTTC. Translating gives CASSVTPRGVETQYF.

There are a few counts of this clonotype. V and J are TRBV5-5 and TRBJ2-5; 8 bases align to TRBD2. CDR3 length: 15 residues. V was pared by 3 bases and J by 4 bases, with 8 bases of the junction left unmatched. From germline, CDR1 is SGHKS and CDR2 YYEKEE (reference sequence). The DNA for the CDR3 is TGTGCCAGCAGCTGGGGAGGACTAGCCCTAGAGACCCAGTACTTC. Amino acid sequence: CASSWGGLALETQYF.

The chain recombines TRBV7-9 with TRBJ2-7; D is perhaps TRBD2 (5 bases). V was shortened by 5 bases and J by 2 bases, with 13 bases between the two germline ends. CDR1 is SEHNR and CDR2 is FQNEAQ in the germline V gene (reference sequence). This CDR3 has 14 amino acids. The CDR3 region has the DNA TGTGCCAGCAGCCCTTTGGCCGGGACCTACGAGCAGTACTTC. Protein sequence: CASSPLAGTYEQYF.

This clonotype was seen many times. The chain carries TRBV6-1 and TRBJ2-1, with 9 bases matching TRBD2. This CDR3 is 16 amino acids long. After removal of 4 bases from V and 0 bases from J, the junction contained 4 bases not matched to a gene. Germline CDR1 MNHNS, CDR2 SASEGT. For the CDR3, the DNA is TGTGCCAGCAGTGGGAGGACTAGCGACTCCTACAATGAGCAGTTCTTC. Encoded protein: CASSGRTSDSYNEQFF.

This clonotype occurred many times. The rearrangement joins TRBV7-8 to TRBJ1-6; tentatively, D is TRBD1 (6 bases). V lost 5 bases to trimming and J lost 7 bases, with 15 bases between them. There are 15 residues in the CDR3. Germline CDR1 SGHVS, CDR2 FQNEAQ. This CDR3 reads CASSRGQQGNSPLHF. DNA of the CDR3: TGTGCCAGCAGCCGAGGACAGCAGGGAAATTCACCCCTCCACTTT.

V usage is TRBV19 and J usage is TRBJ2-1; 16 bases map to TRBD2. J was trimmed by 4 bases and V by 0 bases; bases with no gene match: 9. Germline CDR1 and CDR2: LNHDA and SQIVND (reference sequence). The CDR3 contains 20 residues. The CDR3 DNA reads as TGTGCCAGTAGTATAGACCCGGGACTAGCGGGGGGGGTTCTTTACAATGAGCAGTTCTTC. Translated: CASSIDPGLAGGVLYNEQFF.

This clonotype has ten or more counts. The chain has TRBV18 and TRBJ2-4; unclear D gene. Germline lookup yields CDR1 KGHSH and CDR2 LQKENI. The CDR3 sequence is 15 residues long. The V and J ends lost 5 bases and 0 bases respectively, with 11 bases between them. CDR3 sequence: CASSGLTLAKNIQYF. The CDR3, as DNA: TGTGCCAGCTCAGGGCTCACCTTAGCCAAAAACATTCAGTACTTC. Drawing the rest from reference TRBV18 and TRBJ2-4, the complete variable domain is NAGVMQNPRHLVRRRGQEARLRCSPMKGHSHVYWYRQLPEEGLKFMVYLQKENIIDESGMPKERFSAEFPKEGPSILRIQQVVRGDSAAYFCASSGLTLAKNIQYFGAGTRLSVL.